This T cell receptor (beta chain) is drawn from a study of cytomegalovirus exposure and HLA in healthy donors. Study observations and caveats: Rarity held for most TCR sequences, but there were some public TCRs that occurred in many donors. Testing in vitro showed three CMV-associated chains specific for CMV antigens.

The donors were part of the validation cohort of 120 subjects. That cohort was separate from the first cohort, which comprised 670 or so subjects. On this clone itself: Its specificity is unknown.

The data were produced by immunoSEQ multiplex PCR, yet TCRdb's version contains in-frame clones alone and is incomplete. The sample comprises 300,000 to 350,000 clones, roughly 86% of which are singletons, and around 0.96% rests with the top ten. This receptor was obtained from a man aged 30-40 years in good health and CMV-seronegative. The specimen sequenced was PBMCs.

The CDR3 sequence: CASSNSGGGISEAFF. In DNA form, the CDR3 reads TGTGCCAGTAGTAATTCAGGGGGCGGCATCTCTGAAGCTTTCTTT. The chain employs TRBV19 and TRBJ1-1; the match to TRBD1 covers 8 bases. This CDR3 comprises 15 residues. V gave up 4 bases and J gave up 6 bases; unmatched junction bases: 10. Germline CDR1 and CDR2: LNHDA and SQIVND (reference sequence).